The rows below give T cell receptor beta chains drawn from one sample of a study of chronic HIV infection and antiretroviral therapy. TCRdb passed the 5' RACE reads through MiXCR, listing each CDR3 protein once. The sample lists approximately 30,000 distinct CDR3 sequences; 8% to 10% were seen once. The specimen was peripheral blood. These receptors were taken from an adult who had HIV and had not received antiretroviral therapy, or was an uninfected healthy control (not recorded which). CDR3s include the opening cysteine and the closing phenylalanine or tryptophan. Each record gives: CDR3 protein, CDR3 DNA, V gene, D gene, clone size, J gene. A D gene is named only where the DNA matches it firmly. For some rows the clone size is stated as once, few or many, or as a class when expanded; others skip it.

CASSFFYGTYEQYF | TGCGCCAGCAGCTTTTTCTACGGCACCTACGAGCAGTACTTC | TRBV5-1 | NA | NA | TRBJ2-7
CASSPGRRISTDTQYF | TGTGCCAGCAGCCCCGGGAGGCGGATTAGCACAGATACGCAGTATTTT | TRBV3-1 | TRBD2 | many | TRBJ2-3
CAIRNGQANTEAFF | TGTGCCATCAGAAACGGACAGGCGAACACTGAAGCTTTCTTT | TRBV10-3 | TRBD1 | NA | TRBJ1-1
CASSGRKTEKLFF | TGTGCCAGCAGCGGGAGAAAGACTGAAAAACTGTTTTTT | TRBV9 | NA | NA | TRBJ1-4
CASSLSRNSDTQYF | TGTGCCAGCAGTTTAAGTCGGAACTCAGATACGCAGTATTTT | TRBV27 | NA | many | TRBJ2-3
CSAPTGPYEQYF | TGCAGTGCTCCGACAGGACCGTACGAGCAGTACTTC | TRBV20-1 | NA | many | TRBJ2-7
CAIRASGTSGSSSPYNEQFF | TGTGCCATCAGGGCCTCCGGGACTAGCGGGAGTAGCAGCCCCTACAATGAGCAGTTCTTC | TRBV10-3 | TRBD2 | few | TRBJ2-1
CSARGWTGDDTEAFF | TGCAGTGCTAGGGGATGGACAGGGGACGACACTGAAGCTTTCTTT | TRBV20-1 | TRBD1 | NA | TRBJ1-1
CASSEDRENTEAFF | TGTGCCAGCAGTGAGGACAGGGAGAACACTGAAGCTTTCTTT | TRBV25-1 | TRBD1 | NA | TRBJ1-1
CASSQDVGGAAEAFF | TGTGCCAGCAGCCAAGATGTAGGGGGCGCCGCTGAAGCTTTCTTT | TRBV4-2 | TRBD1 | many | TRBJ1-1
CSVVRALNTEAFF | TGCAGCGTTGTAAGGGCGTTGAACACTGAAGCTTTCTTT | TRBV29-1 | NA | NA | TRBJ1-1
CAIRTLTEAFF | TGTGCCATTCGGACACTCACTGAAGCTTTCTTT | TRBV10-3 | NA | NA | TRBJ1-1
CASSALREPYF | TGTGCCAGCAGTGCCCTCAGGGAGCCGTACTTC | TRBV6-1 | NA | many | TRBJ2-7
CSVEGGPNEKLFF | TGCAGCGTTGAAGGGGGCCCTAATGAAAAACTGTTTTTT | TRBV29-1 | NA | few | TRBJ1-4
CASTLAGVPSYNEQFF | TGTGCCAGCACCCTAGCGGGAGTGCCGTCCTACAATGAGCAGTTCTTC | TRBV3-1 | TRBD2 | few | TRBJ2-1
CASSSLPKRRDTIYF | TGTGCCAGCAGCTCTTTACCGAAGAGGCGGGACACCATATATTTT | TRBV7-9 | NA | few | TRBJ1-3
CASSNSVARGETQYF | TGTGCCAGCAGCAACTCAGTAGCGCGAGGGGAGACCCAGTACTTC | TRBV6-6 | NA | few | TRBJ2-5
CSASWGTEAFF | TGCAGTGCTAGTTGGGGGACTGAAGCTTTCTTT | TRBV20-1 | NA | NA | TRBJ1-1
CASSFGGTNSYEQYF | TGTGCCAGCAGTTTCGGAGGGACTAACTCCTACGAGCAGTACTTC | TRBV6-5 | TRBD2 | many | TRBJ2-7
CASSLVPKNTEAFF | TGTGCCAGCAGCTTAGTCCCCAAGAACACTGAAGCTTTCTTT | TRBV7-9 | NA | few | TRBJ1-1
CASSSVSFGYTF | TGTGCCAGCAGTTCGGTTTCATTCGGCTACACCTTC | TRBV12-3/TRBV12-4 | NA | few | TRBJ1-2
CSVWGVLTEAFF | TGCAGCGTGTGGGGGGTTTTGACTGAAGCTTTCTTT | TRBV29-1 | NA | few | TRBJ1-1
CASSPGPTASSYEQYF | TGTGCCAGCAGTCCCGGACCGACCGCGAGCTCCTACGAGCAGTACTTC | TRBV28 | NA | many | TRBJ2-7
CASSIQNSETDTQYF | TGCGCCAGCAGCATCCAAAATAGCGAAACAGATACGCAGTATTTT | TRBV5-1 | NA | many | TRBJ2-3
CASSFPGAEAFF | TGTGCCAGCAGCTTCCCCGGGGCGGAAGCTTTCTTT | TRBV13 | NA | NA | TRBJ1-1
CASSPPSGGIEETQYF | TGTGCCAGCAGCCCACCTAGCGGGGGTATCGAAGAGACCCAGTACTTC | TRBV7-8 | TRBD2 | NA | TRBJ2-5
CASSLAGRPDYGYTF | TGTGCCAGCAGCTTAGCGGGCAGACCGGACTATGGCTACACCTTC | TRBV7-2 | NA | few | TRBJ1-2
CASSPPSEPKAFF | TGTGCCAGCAGCCCGCCCTCAGAACCCAAAGCTTTCTTT | TRBV7-2 | NA | few | TRBJ1-1
CASSHAEKLFF | TGTGCCAGCAGCCATGCTGAAAAACTGTTTTTT | TRBV14 | NA | few | TRBJ1-4
CSALGTGGGEQYF | TGCAGCGCCCTTGGGACAGGAGGAGGGGAGCAGTACTTC | TRBV29-1 | TRBD1 | few | TRBJ2-7
CASSKSGTSGSQEQFF | TGTGCCAGCAGCAAATCCGGGACTAGCGGGAGTCAGGAGCAGTTCTTC | TRBV11-1 | TRBD2 | many | TRBJ2-1
CATSIDRAVTEAFF | TGTGCCACCAGTATCGACAGGGCAGTCACTGAAGCTTTCTTT | TRBV15 | TRBD1 | NA | TRBJ1-1
CASRTGGLDSQPQHF | TGTGCCAGCAGGACAGGGGGCCTAGATAGCCAGCCCCAGCATTTT | TRBV6-6 | TRBD1 | few | TRBJ1-5
CASSYRGVAVMDGYTF | TGTGCCAGCAGTTACAGGGGGGTGGCAGTCATGGATGGCTACACCTTC | TRBV6-5 | NA | NA | TRBJ1-2
CASSIGTGDNEQFF | TGTGCCAGCAGTATCGGGACAGGGGACAATGAGCAGTTCTTC | TRBV27 | TRBD1 | NA | TRBJ2-1
CAISGGQLETQYF | TGTGCCATCAGTGGTGGACAGTTAGAGACCCAGTACTTC | TRBV10-3 | NA | few | TRBJ2-5
CASSVEGTGYNEQFF | TGTGCCAGCAGCGTAGAAGGGACAGGGTACAATGAGCAGTTCTTC | TRBV9 | TRBD1 | NA | TRBJ2-1